One sample yielded the 24 T cell receptor beta chains listed below, sequenced in a study of shared clonotypes between healthy human individuals. TCRdb's copy holds only in-frame clones and misses some; the assay was immunoSEQ multiplex PCR. The sample has hundreds of thousands of clones; roughly 78% are singletons. Sequenced sample: memory CD4+ T cells sorted from blood. Specified subset: CD45RA-negative fraction. Receptor source: a woman in her twenties or thirties in good health.

This chain uses TRBV10-1 with TRBJ2-7, with 7 positions matching TRBD2. CDR3 size: 15 residues. Germline CDR1 is WNHNN and CDR2 is SYGVQD (reference sequence). V lost 4 bases and J lost 4; bases outside the gene matches: 10. The CDR3 loop is CASSVPLAEGYEQYF. The CDR3 DNA reads as TGCGCCAGCAGTGTCCCGCTAGCGGAGGGATACGAGCAGTACTTC.

The V gene is TRBV10-3, the J gene TRBJ2-7, with D possibly matching TRBD1 (5 bases). Trimming removed 2 bases at V and 5 bases at J, with 13 bases between. Germline-derived CDR1 and CDR2 are ENHRY and SYGVKD. There are 14 residues in the CDR3. CDR3: CAISERAGIHEQYF. In nucleotides, the CDR3 is TGTGCCATCAGTGAGAGGGCAGGGATCCACGAGCAGTACTTC.

CDR3 DNA: TGTGCCAGCAGCTCCGAACAGGGGGATACGCAGTATTTT. This sequence encodes CASSSEQGDTQYF. V usage is TRBV7-9 and J usage is TRBJ2-3, with 7 nucleotides matching TRBD1. CDR1 is SEHNR, CDR2 FQNEAQ, per germline (reference sequence). The CDR3 sequence is 13 residues long. V shed 4 bases, J shed 6 bases, and the junction held 4 bases outside the gene matches.

This clone was detected ten times or more. The same CDR3 also results from other DNA sequences found in this sample. The rearrangement uses TRBV10-1 and TRBJ2-7; possibly TRBD1 for D (6 bases). V lost 4 bases and J lost 3, with 10 bases in between. CDR3 size: 13 residues. The germline gives CDR1 WNHNN, CDR2 SYGVQD (reference sequence). The CDR3 is CASSATGGYEQYF. The CDR3 nucleotides read TGCGCCAGCAGTGCGACAGGTGGCTACGAGCAGTACTTC.

This chain joins TRBV21-1 and TRBJ2-7; the tabulated D call, TRBD2, remains unverified against the DNA. TRBV21-1 is tagged as a pseudogene. The CDR3 totals 17 residues. The CDR3 loop is CASSKPGLERDSYEQYF. DNA of the CDR3: TGTGCCAGCAGCAAGCCGGGACTAGAACGGGACTCCTACGAGCAGTACTTC.

As to this clone: Other DNA sequences in the same sample also yield this CDR3. This chain uses TRBV5-1 with TRBJ2-1; 9 bases are a match to TRBD2. Looked up from germline, CDR1 is SGHRS and CDR2 is YFSETQ. This CDR3 has 15 amino acids. J was trimmed by 4 bases and V by 4 bases; bases with no gene match: 6. As DNA, the CDR3 is TGCGCCAGCAGCACCGATAGCGGGGGTTACAATGAGCAGTTCTTC. Translation gives CASSTDSGGYNEQFF.

The V call is TRBV16, the J call TRBJ1-4; 7 bases map to TRBD1. The CDR3 runs 15 residues. V trimming: 0 bases; J trimming: 4 bases; junction bases outside the gene matches: 2. Germline CDR1 reads KGHSY; CDR2 reads FQNENV. Written as DNA, the CDR3 is TGTGCCAGCAGCCAATCTGCAGGGGGTAATGAAAAACTGTTTTTT. Translation: CASSQSAGGNEKLFF.

The chain employs TRBV2 and TRBJ1-5; 11 bases match TRBD1. The CDR3 loop spans 15 amino acids. The V and J ends lost 7 bases and 4 bases, in that order; junction bases with no gene match: 6. Per the germline V gene, CDR1 is SNHLY and CDR2 is FYNNEI. The CDR3 reads CASTGTGGRNQPQHF. In nucleotides, the CDR3 is TGTGCCAGCACGGGGACAGGGGGGAGGAATCAGCCCCAGCATTTT.

The chain recombines TRBV19 with TRBJ2-1, with 7 bases fitting TRBD1. CDR3 length: 14 amino acids. Germline V gives CDR1 LNHDA, CDR2 SQIVND (reference sequence). J gave up 5 bases and V 5 bases, and 6 bases lay outside the gene matches. CDR3 region: CASSSGDSNNEQFF. The CDR3 DNA reads as TGTGCCAGTAGTTCCGGGGACAGTAACAATGAGCAGTTCTTC.

The chain recombines TRBV28 with TRBJ1-5; 7 bases agree with TRBD1. Trimming cost V 7 bases and J 2 bases; bases outside gene matches: 2. Per germline, CDR1 MDHEN and CDR2 SYDVKM. CDR3 length equals 13 residues. This chain's CDR3 is CASTGTGNQPQHF. CDR3 nucleotides: TGTGCCAGCACCGGGACAGGCAATCAGCCCCAGCATTTT.

CDR3 DNA: TGTGCCAGCAGTTCCACCGGGACAGTTGATGGCTACACCTTC. Its protein is CASSSTGTVDGYTF. V and J are TRBV28 and TRBJ1-2; 7 bases align to TRBD1. The CDR3 extends over 14 amino acids. From germline, CDR1 is MDHEN and CDR2 SYDVKM. J was trimmed by 6 bases and V by 4 bases; bases with no gene match: 8.

The chain couples TRBV28 to TRBJ1-1; 8 positions match TRBD1. The CDR3 extends over 14 amino acids. The germline V gene has CDR1 MDHEN and CDR2 SYDVKM. With 6 bases clipped from V and 10 bases from J, the junction kept 13 bases outside the gene matches. The CDR3 bases are TGTGCCAGCAGCTTGTTAGACAGGGGTCGAGGAGCTTTCTTT. Amino acid sequence: CASSLLDRGRGAFF.

In DNA form, the CDR3 reads TGTGCCGCATTCTCCATAAACCCGGGACCAACGGGAAAACTGTTTTTT. Residues: CAAFSINPGPTGKLFF. The V call is TRBV19, the J call TRBJ1-4; the D gene is possibly TRBD1 (5 bases). The CDR3 is 16 residues long. Germline CDR1 reads LNHDA; CDR2 reads SQIVND (reference sequence). The ends were cut back, 11 bases at V and 10 bases at J, with 29 bases in the middle.

The rearrangement links TRBV7-9 to TRBJ2-1; TRBD2 matches at 12 bases. The V segment lost 9 bases and the J segment 6 bases; nucleotides outside the gene matches: 6. The length of the CDR3 is 14 residues. Germline CDR1 SEHNR, CDR2 FQNEAQ (reference sequence). The CDR3 DNA reads TGTGCCAGTCGACTAGCGGGAGTCCCCAATGAGCAGTTCTTC. It is translated as CASRLAGVPNEQFF.

V gene TRBV2 combines with J gene TRBJ1-5; D unresolved. V lost 6 bases, J lost 4 bases, and 7 bases lay in between. In germline, CDR1 is SNHLY, CDR2 FYNNEI. The CDR3 sequence is 12 residues long. The CDR3 here is CASRGGNQPQHF. The CDR3 DNA follows: TGTGCCAGCAGAGGCGGGAATCAGCCCCAGCATTTT.

The chain has TRBV7-2 and TRBJ2-1; D not resolved. This CDR3 has 12 amino acids. Germline loops: CDR1 SGHTA, CDR2 FQGNSA. The V and J ends lost 5 bases and 9 bases respectively, with 11 bases between them. The DNA of the CDR3 is TGTGCCAGCAGCCCCGGTGATGTTGAGCAGTTCTTC. This gives the protein CASSPGDVEQFF.

The gene calls are TRBV2 and TRBJ2-1; D is unclear. CDR1 is SNHLY, CDR2 FYNNEI, per germline. The V gene lost 6 bases and the J gene lost 4 bases, with 13 bases spanning the gap. The CDR3 covers 14 residues. As DNA, the CDR3 is TGTGCCAGCAGCTCCTCTGTCGCTTACAATGAGCAGTTCTTC. It yields the protein CASSSSVAYNEQFF.

The rearrangement uses TRBV5-1 and TRBJ1-2; the D is unclear. Trimming took off 7 bases at V and 0 bases at J, with 7 bases between the two ends. The germline CDR1 and CDR2 sequences are SGHRS and YFSETQ. This CDR3 region has 12 residues. The CDR3 spells CASGSANYGYTF. The CDR3 region has the DNA TGCGCCAGCGGATCAGCTAACTATGGCTACACCTTC.

This rearrangement joins TRBV20-1 to TRBJ1-1; D uncertain. Per germline, CDR1 DFQATT and CDR2 SNEGSKA (reference sequence). The CDR3 totals 11 residues. V lost 5 bases, J lost 5 bases, and 9 bases lay in between. The CDR3 region is CSALGSTEAFF. The CDR3 DNA reads TGCAGTGCTCTCGGGTCGACTGAAGCTTTCTTT.

In DNA form, the CDR3 reads TGCAGCGTTGGGCCAGGGCGAGTTGCAGATACGCAGTATTTT. Translated, it gives CSVGPGRVADTQYF. The chain couples TRBV29-1 to TRBJ2-3; possible D gene TRBD1, 5 bases. Per the germline V gene, CDR1 is SQVTM and CDR2 is ANQGSEA. V was shortened by 4 bases and J by 4 bases, with 15 bases between the two germline ends. The CDR3 runs to 14 residues.

The chain uses TRBV5-1 and TRBJ2-7; 10 nucleotides match TRBD1. There are 17 residues in the CDR3. The ends lost 5 bases at V and 5 bases at J; junction bases unmatched: 16. Germline lookup yields CDR1 SGHRS and CDR2 YFSETQ. The CDR3, as DNA: TGCGCCAGCAGGTCCGATCGGCGGGACAGGGGACTGGACGAGCAGTACTTC. Protein: CASRSDRRDRGLDEQYF. Drawing the rest from reference TRBV5-1 and TRBJ2-7, the complete variable domain is KAGVTQTPRYLIKTRGQQVTLSCSPISGHRSVSWYQQTPGQGLQFLFEYFSETQRNKGNFPGRFSGRQFSNSRSEMNVSTLELGDSALYLCASRSDRRDRGLDEQYFGPGTRLTVT.

The rearrangement uses TRBV10-3 and TRBJ2-3, with TRBD2 matching over 14 bases. Germline V gene data show CDR1 as ENHRY and CDR2 as SYGVKD. This CDR3 has 16 residues. V lost 6 bases to trimming and J lost 6 bases; unmatched junction nucleotides: 8. CDR3 amino acids: CAISPGLAGASDTQYF. Here the CDR3 DNA reads TGTGCCATCAGCCCGGGACTAGCGGGAGCTAGTGATACGCAGTATTTT.

This chain links TRBV28 with TRBJ2-7; possibly TRBD2 for D (6 bases). CDR1 and CDR2 from the germline V gene are MDHEN and SYDVKM. V was cut by 6 bases and J by 4 bases, with 7 bases left in between. The CDR3 loop spans 11 amino acids. The CDR3 DNA reads as TGTGCCAGCAGGCGGGGATACGAGCAGTACTTC. Amino acids: CASRRGYEQYF. The full variable domain, with the rest looked up from reference TRBV28 and TRBJ2-7, is DVKVTQSSRYLVKRTGEKVFLECVQDMDHENMFWYRQDPGLGLRLIYFSYDVKMKEKGDIPEGYSVSREKKERFSLILESASTNQTSMYLCASRRGYEQYFGPGTRLTVT.

This chain uses TRBV5-1 with TRBJ2-7; possibly TRBD2 for D (6 bases). Trimming cost V 0 bases and J 8 bases, with 18 bases left between them. This CDR3 spans 15 amino acids. Germline V CDR1 and CDR2: SGHRS, YFSETQ. The CDR3 here is CASSLARDSISKQYF. The DNA for the CDR3 is TGCGCCAGCAGCTTGGCCCGGGACTCTATCTCTAAGCAGTACTTC.